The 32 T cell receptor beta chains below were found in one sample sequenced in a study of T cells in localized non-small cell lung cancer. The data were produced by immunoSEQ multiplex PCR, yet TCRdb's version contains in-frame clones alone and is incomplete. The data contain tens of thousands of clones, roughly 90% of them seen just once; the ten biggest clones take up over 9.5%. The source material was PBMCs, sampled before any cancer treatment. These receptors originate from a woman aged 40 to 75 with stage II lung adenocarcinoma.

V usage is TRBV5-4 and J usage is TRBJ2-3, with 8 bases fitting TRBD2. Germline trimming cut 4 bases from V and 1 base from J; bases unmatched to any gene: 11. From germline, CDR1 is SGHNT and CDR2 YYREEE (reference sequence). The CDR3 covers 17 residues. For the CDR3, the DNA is TGTGCCAGCAGCCCGCGGTCGGGGCGGGAGGGCACAGATACGCAGTATTTT. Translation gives CASSPRSGREGTDTQYF.

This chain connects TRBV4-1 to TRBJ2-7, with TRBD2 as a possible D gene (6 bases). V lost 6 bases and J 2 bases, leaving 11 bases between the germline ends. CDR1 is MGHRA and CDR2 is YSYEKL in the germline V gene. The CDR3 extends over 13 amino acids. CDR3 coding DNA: TGCGCCAGCAGGCGACTAGATCCCTACGAGCAGTACTTC. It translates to CASRRLDPYEQYF.

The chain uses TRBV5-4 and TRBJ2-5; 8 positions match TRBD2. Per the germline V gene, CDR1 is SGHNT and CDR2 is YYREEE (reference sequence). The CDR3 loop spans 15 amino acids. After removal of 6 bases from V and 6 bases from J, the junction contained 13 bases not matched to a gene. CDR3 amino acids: CASTPGTSNEKTQYF. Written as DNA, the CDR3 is TGTGCCAGCACCCCGGGGACTAGTAATGAGAAGACCCAGTACTTC.

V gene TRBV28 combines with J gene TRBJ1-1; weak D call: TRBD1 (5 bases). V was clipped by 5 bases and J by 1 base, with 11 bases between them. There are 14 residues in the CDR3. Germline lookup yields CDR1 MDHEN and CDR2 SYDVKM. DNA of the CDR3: TGTGCCAGCAGTAGCGGGGCGGGGAACACTGAAGCTTTCTTT. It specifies CASSSGAGNTEAFF.

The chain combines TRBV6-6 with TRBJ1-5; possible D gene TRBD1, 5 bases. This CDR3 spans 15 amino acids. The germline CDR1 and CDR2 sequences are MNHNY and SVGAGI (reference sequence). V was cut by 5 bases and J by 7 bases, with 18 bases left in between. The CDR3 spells CASSTGGGSVQPQHF. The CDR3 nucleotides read TGTGCCAGCAGTACGGGTGGGGGGTCTGTGCAGCCCCAGCATTTT.

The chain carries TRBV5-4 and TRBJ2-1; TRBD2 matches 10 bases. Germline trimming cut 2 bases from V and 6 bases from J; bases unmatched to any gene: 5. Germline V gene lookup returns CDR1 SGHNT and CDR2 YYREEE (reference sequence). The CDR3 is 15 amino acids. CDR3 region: CASSLSSGSSNEQFF. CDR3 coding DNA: TGTGCCAGCAGCTTATCTAGCGGGAGTTCCAATGAGCAGTTCTTC.

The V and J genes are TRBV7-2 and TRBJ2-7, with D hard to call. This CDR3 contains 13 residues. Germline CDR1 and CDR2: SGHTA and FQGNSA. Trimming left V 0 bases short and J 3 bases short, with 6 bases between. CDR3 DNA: TGTGCCAGCAGCTTAGCAAGGGTCTACGAGCAGTACTTC. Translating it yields CASSLARVYEQYF.

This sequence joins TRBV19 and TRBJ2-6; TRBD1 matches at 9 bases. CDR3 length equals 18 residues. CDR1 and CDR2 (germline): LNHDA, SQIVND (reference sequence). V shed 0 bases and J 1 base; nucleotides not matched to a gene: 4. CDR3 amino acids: CASSIDLGQGSGANVLTF. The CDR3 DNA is TGTGCCAGTAGTATAGATCTAGGACAGGGGTCTGGGGCCAACGTCCTGACTTTC. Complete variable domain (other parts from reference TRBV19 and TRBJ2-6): DGGITQSPKYLFRKEGQNVTLSCEQNLNHDAMYWYRQDPGQGLRLIYYSQIVNDFQKGDIAEGYSVSREKKESFPLTVTSAQKNPTAFYLCASSIDLGQGSGANVLTFGAGSRLTVL.

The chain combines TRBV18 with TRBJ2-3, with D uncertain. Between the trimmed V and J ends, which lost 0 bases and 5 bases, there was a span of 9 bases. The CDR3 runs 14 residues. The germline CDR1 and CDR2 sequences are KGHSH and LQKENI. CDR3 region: CASSPPGPQDTQYF. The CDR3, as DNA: TGTGCCAGCTCACCACCAGGTCCCCAAGATACGCAGTATTTT.

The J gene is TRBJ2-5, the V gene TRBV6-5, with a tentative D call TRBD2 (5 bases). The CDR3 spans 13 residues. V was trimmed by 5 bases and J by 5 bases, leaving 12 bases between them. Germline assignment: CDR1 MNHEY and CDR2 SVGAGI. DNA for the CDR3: TGTGCCAGCAGTACACCCCGAGGGGAGACCCAGTACTTC. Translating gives CASSTPRGETQYF.

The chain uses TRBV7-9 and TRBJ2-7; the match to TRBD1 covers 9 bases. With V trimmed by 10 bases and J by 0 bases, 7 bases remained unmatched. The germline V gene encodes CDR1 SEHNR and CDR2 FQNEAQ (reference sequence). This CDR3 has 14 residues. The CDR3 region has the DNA TGTGCCACCCAGGGACAGGGAACCTCCTACGAGCAGTACTTC. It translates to CATQGQGTSYEQYF.

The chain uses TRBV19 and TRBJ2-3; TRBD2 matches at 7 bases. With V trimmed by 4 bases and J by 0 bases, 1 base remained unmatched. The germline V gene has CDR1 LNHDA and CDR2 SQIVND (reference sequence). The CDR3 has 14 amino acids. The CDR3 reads CASSSGGSTDTQYF. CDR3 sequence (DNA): TGTGCCAGTAGTAGCGGGGGAAGCACAGATACGCAGTATTTT.

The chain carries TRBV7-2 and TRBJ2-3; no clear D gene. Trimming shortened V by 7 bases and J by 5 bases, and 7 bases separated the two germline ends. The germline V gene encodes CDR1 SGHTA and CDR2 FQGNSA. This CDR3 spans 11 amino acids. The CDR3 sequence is CASTGQDTQYF. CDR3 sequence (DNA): TGTGCCAGCACCGGCCAAGATACGCAGTATTTT.

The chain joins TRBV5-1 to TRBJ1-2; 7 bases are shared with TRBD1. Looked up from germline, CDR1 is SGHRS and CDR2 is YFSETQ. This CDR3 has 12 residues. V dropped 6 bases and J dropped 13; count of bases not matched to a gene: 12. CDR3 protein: CASNPSTGMGTF. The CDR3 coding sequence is TGCGCCAGCAACCCTTCGACAGGGATGGGCACCTTC. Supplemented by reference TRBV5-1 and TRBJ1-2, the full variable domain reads KAGVTQTPRYLIKTRGQQVTLSCSPISGHRSVSWYQQTPGQGLQFLFEYFSETQRNKGNFPGRFSGRQFSNSRSEMNVSTLELGDSALYLCASNPSTGMGTFGSGTRLTVV.

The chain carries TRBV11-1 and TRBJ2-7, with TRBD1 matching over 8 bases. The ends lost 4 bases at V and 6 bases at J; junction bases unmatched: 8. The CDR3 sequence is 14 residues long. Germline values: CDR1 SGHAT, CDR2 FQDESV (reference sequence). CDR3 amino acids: CASSSTGDLGEQYF. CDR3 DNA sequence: TGTGCCAGCAGCTCGACAGGGGATCTGGGCGAGCAGTACTTC.

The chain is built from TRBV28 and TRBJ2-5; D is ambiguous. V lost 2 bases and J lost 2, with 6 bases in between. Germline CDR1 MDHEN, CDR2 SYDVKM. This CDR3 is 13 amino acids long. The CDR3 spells CASSLVSQETQYF. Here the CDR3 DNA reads TGTGCCAGCAGTTTAGTCAGTCAAGAGACCCAGTACTTC.

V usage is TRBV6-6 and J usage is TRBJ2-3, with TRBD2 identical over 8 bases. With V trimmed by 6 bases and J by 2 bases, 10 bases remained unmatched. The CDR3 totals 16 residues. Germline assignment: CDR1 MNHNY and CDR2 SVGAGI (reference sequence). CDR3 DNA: TGTGCCAGCAGGCTAGCGGGCCCCGCTTTCACAGATACGCAGTATTTT. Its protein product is CASRLAGPAFTDTQYF.

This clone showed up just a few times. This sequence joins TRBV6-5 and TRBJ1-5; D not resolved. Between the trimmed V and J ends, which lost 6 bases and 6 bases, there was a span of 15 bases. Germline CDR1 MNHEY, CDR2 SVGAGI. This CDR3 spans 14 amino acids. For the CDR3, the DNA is TGTGCCAGCAGGCGAGGCAGGACCGCTCAGCCCCAGCATTTT. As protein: CASRRGRTAQPQHF.

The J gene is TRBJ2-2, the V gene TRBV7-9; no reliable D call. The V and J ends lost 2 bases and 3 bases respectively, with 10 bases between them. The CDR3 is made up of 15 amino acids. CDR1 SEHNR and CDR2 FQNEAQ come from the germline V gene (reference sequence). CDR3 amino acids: CASSLRVPDTGELFF. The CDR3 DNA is TGTGCCAGCAGCTTAAGGGTACCCGACACCGGGGAGCTGTTTTTT.

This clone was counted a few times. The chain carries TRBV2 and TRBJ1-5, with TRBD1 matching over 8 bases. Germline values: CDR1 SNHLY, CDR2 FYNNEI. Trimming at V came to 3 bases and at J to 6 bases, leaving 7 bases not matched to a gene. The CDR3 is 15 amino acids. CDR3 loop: CASSDTSGGSQPQHF. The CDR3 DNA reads TGTGCCAGCAGTGATACGTCAGGGGGCTCTCAGCCCCAGCATTTT.

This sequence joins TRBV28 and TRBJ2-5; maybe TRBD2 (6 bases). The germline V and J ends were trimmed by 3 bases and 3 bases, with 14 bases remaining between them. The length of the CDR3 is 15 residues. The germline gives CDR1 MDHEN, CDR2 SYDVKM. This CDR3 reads CASSFSRRGKETQYF. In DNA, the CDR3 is TGTGCCAGCAGTTTCTCACGTCGCGGGAAAGAGACCCAGTACTTC. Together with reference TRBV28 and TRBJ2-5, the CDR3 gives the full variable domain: DVKVTQSSRYLVKRTGEKVFLECVQDMDHENMFWYRQDPGLGLRLIYFSYDVKMKEKGDIPEGYSVSREKKERFSLILESASTNQTSMYLCASSFSRRGKETQYFGPGTRLLVL.

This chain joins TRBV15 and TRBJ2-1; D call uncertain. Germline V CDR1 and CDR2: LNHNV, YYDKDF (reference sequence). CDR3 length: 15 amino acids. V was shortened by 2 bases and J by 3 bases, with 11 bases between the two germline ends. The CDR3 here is CATSRIGSYYNEQFF. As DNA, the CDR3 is TGTGCCACCAGCAGAATCGGCAGCTACTACAATGAGCAGTTCTTC. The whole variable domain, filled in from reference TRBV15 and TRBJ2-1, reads DAMVIQNPRYQVTQFGKPVTLSCSQTLNHNVMYWYQQKSSQAPKLLFHYYDKDFNNEADTPDNFQSRRPNTSFCFLDIRSPGLGDTAMYLCATSRIGSYYNEQFFGPGTRLTVL.

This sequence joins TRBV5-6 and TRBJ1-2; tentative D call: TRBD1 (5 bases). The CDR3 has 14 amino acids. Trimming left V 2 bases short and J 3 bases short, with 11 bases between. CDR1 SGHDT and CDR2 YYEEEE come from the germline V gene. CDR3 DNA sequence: TGTGCCAGCAGCTTCCCGGGGGAAGACTATGGCTACACCTTC. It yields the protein CASSFPGEDYGYTF. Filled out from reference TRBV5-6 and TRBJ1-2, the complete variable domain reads DAGVTQSPTHLIKTRGQQVTLRCSPKSGHDTVSWYQQALGQGPQFIFQYYEEEERQRGNFPDRFSGHQFPNYSSELNVNALLLGDSALYLCASSFPGEDYGYTFGSGTRLTVV.

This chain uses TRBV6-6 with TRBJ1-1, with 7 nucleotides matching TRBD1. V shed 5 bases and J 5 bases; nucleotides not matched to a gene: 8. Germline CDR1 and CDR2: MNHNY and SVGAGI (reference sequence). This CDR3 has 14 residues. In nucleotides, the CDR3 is TGTGCCAGCAGTCGCAGCACAGGGGAGACTGAAGCTTTCTTT. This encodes CASSRSTGETEAFF.

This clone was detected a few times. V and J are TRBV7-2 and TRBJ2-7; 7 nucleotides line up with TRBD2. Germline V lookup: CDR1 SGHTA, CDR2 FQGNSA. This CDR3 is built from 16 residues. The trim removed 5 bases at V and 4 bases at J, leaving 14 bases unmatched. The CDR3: CASSPRGESSWYEQYF. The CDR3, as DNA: TGTGCCAGCAGCCCCCGGGGGGAGTCTAGCTGGTACGAGCAGTACTTC.

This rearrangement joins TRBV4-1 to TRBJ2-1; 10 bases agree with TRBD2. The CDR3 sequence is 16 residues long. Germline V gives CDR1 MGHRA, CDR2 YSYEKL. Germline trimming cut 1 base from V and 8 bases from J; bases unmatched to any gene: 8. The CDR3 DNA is TGCGCCAGCAGCCAAGTCAATCCTAGCGGGGGCGATGAGCAGTTCTTC. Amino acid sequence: CASSQVNPSGGDEQFF.

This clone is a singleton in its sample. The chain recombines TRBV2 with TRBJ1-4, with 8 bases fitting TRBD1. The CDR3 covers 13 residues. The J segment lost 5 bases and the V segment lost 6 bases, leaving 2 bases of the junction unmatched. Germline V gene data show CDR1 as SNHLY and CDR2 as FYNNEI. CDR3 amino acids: CASRGDRNEKLFF. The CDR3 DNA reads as TGTGCCAGCAGAGGGGACAGGAATGAAAAACTGTTTTTT.

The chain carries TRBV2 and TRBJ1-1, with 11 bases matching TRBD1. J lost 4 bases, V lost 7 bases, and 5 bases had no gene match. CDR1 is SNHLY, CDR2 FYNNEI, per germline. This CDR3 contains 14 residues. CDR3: CASNVGQGGTEAFF. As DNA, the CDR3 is TGTGCCAGCAACGTGGGACAGGGGGGCACTGAAGCTTTCTTT.

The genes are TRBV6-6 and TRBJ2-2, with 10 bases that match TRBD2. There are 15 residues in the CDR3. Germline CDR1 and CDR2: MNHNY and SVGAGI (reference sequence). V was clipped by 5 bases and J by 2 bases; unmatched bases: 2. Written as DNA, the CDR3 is TGTGCCAGCAGTAGGACTAGCGGAAACACCGGGGAGCTGTTTTTT. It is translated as CASSRTSGNTGELFF.

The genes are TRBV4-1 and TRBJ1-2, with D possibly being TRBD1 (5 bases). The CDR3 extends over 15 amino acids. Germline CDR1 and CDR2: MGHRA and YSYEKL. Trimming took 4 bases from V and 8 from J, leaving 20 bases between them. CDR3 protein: CASSPQEVGVEGYTF. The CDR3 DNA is TGCGCCAGCAGCCCGCAAGAAGTGGGGGTAGAGGGCTACACCTTC.

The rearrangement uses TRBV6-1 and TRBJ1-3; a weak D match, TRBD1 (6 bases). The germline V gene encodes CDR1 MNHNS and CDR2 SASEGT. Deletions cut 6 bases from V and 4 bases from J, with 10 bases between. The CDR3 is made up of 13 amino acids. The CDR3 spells CASSRGDGNTIYF. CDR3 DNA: TGTGCCAGCAGCAGGGGAGACGGAAACACCATATATTTT.

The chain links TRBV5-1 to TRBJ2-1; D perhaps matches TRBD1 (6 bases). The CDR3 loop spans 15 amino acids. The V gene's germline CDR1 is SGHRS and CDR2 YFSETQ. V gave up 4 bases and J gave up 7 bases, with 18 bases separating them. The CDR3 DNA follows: TGCGCCAGCAGCATCCTGGTGGGGGCGCGTAATGAGCAGTTCTTC. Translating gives CASSILVGARNEQFF.